This T cell receptor beta chain was found in a study of response to subunit inactivated influenza vaccine. TCRdb used MiXCR to reprocess the RT-PCR reads, holding one entry per CDR3 protein. Seen here are fewer than 550,000 distinct CDR3 sequences, 25% observed once, and the top ten hold 1.9%. The CDR3 is 14 amino acids. Germline V gives CDR1 MNHEY, CDR2 SVGEGT. V was clipped by 2 bases and J by 0 bases, with 5 bases between them. This clonotype was counted between two and nine times. Its antigen is not identified. Study-level points and caveats: A suggestion made by the authors is that each seasonal influenza vaccination recruits few new T cells.

This chain connects TRBV6-2 or TRBV6-3 to TRBJ1-5; D is undetermined. The sample in question was CD4+ T cells sorted from PBMCs, obtained more than 4 days after vaccination. The sequence came from a man aged 50 to 60 who received an inactivated influenza vaccine. DNA of the CDR3: TGTGCCAGCAGTTACAGGGTTAGCAATCAGCCCCAGCATTTT. This encodes CASSYRVSNQPQHF.